One T cell receptor beta chain is described in this entry. What it binds is not known. The donors were in the roughly 120-subject validation cohort, distinct from the roughly 700-subject first cohort. The V end lost 5 bases, the J end lost 5 bases, and 16 bases lay between the germline ends. The CDR3 covers 15 residues. Germline values: CDR1 PRHDT, CDR2 FYEKMQ (reference sequence). The entry originates in a study of cytomegalovirus exposure and HLA in healthy donors. Study conclusions and caveats: First-cohort TCR clusters tended to co-occur in the approximately 130 validation repertoires, a later analysis found. Per published reports, the classifier diagnosed cytomegalovirus status with high specificity and sensitivity. Rare TCR sequences dominated, though some public TCRs recurred in many donors.

This table comes from immunoSEQ multiplex PCR, and its TCRdb copy is limited to in-frame clones, with some not included. The repertoire holds 150,000 to 200,000 clones, with more than 80% as singletons. The receptor's source is a young man in good health and CMV-seropositive. V gene TRBV13 combines with J gene TRBJ2-1; no firm D call. Sequencing was performed on PBMCs. The CDR3 nucleotides are TGTGCCAGCAGCCACCCCCTTTTGGAGCACAATGAGCAGTTCTTC. It translates to CASSHPLLEHNEQFF.